A selection of T cell receptor beta chains follows, all from one sample in a study of response to subunit inactivated influenza vaccine. TCRdb analysed the RT-PCR reads with MiXCR anew, one entry per CDR3 protein. Of about 780,000 distinct CDR3 sequences listed, roughly 18% are singletons. Specimen: PBMCs from blood, collected roughly 5 days after vaccination. These receptors originate from a man aged 45-60 years who received an inactivated influenza vaccine. Both conserved end residues are part of each CDR3. D genes are given only for firm matches. The listing skips clone size in some rows; elsewhere it reads once, few, many or a size class.

j_call v_call d_call clone_size cdr3_aa cdr3_nt
TRBJ2-2 TRBV28 NA NA CASSFLIGASGQINTGELFF TGTGCCAGCAGTTTTTTAATTGGTGCGTCGGGGCAAATCAACACCGGGGAGCTGTTTTTT
TRBJ2-1 TRBV20-1 TRBD2 once CSARPGGRRRVSYNEQFF TGCAGTGCTAGACCGGGGGGGAGGAGGCGGGTCTCCTACAATGAGCAGTTCTTC
TRBJ1-5 TRBV12-3/TRBV12-4 NA NA CASSGTYNQPQHF TGTGCCAGCAGCGGGACTTACAATCAGCCCCAGCATTTT
TRBJ2-1 TRBV3-1 NA few CASSQGTGGSSYNEQFF TGTGCCAGCAGCCAAGGAACTGGCGGCAGCTCCTACAATGAGCAGTTCTTC
TRBJ2-5 TRBV5-6 TRBD1 NA CASSYFDRERETQYF TGTGCCAGCAGCTACTTCGACAGGGAAAGAGAGACCCAGTACTTC
TRBJ2-1 TRBV20-1 TRBD2 many CSATGLADNEQFF TGCAGTGCTACGGGACTAGCGGACAATGAGCAGTTCTTC
TRBJ2-7 TRBV29-1 TRBD1 NA CSVEDNRGAYEQYF TGCAGCGTTGAAGATAACAGGGGGGCCTACGAGCAGTACTTC
TRBJ1-1 TRBV28 TRBD1 few CASSYPTGTGVENTEAFF TGTGCCAGCAGTTACCCTACCGGGACAGGGGTGGAGAACACTGAAGCTTTCTTT
TRBJ2-1 TRBV4-3 TRBD1 NA CASSQFLAGGNEQFF TGCGCCAGCAGCCAATTTCTAGCAGGGGGCAATGAGCAGTTCTTC
TRBJ2-1 TRBV6-1 NA NA CASRARDGVTYNEQFF TGTGCCAGCAGAGCCCGGGACGGGGTCACCTACAATGAGCAGTTCTTC
TRBJ2-7 TRBV9 TRBD2 NA CASSGTSGGSYEQYF TGTGCCAGCAGCGGAACTAGCGGGGGGTCCTACGAGCAGTACTTC
TRBJ2-3 TRBV28 TRBD1 few CASSPPLGQGLSDTQYF TGTGCCAGCAGTCCCCCTCTGGGACAGGGCTTGTCAGATACGCAGTATTTT
TRBJ2-7 TRBV5-1 NA NA CASRIGPSYEQYF TGCGCCAGCAGGATTGGGCCGAGCTACGAGCAGTACTTC
TRBJ1-5 TRBV7-9 NA NA CASSLGGAGGEPQHF TGTGCCAGCAGCTTAGGGGGCGCGGGTGGAGAGCCCCAGCATTTT
TRBJ2-2 TRBV10-3 NA few CASAGTLNTGELFF TGTGCCTCAGCAGGGACACTGAACACCGGGGAGCTGTTTTTT
TRBJ2-5 TRBV7-9 TRBD2 once CASSLSRGRGEETQYF TGTGCCAGCAGCTTAAGTCGCGGGAGGGGTGAAGAGACCCAGTACTTC
TRBJ2-1 TRBV4-3 TRBD2 few CASSYVAGGLRDEQFF TGCGCCAGCAGTTACGTGGCGGGAGGGCTTAGGGATGAGCAGTTCTTC
TRBJ2-7 TRBV29-1 NA few CSVVAGNEQYF TGCAGCGTTGTAGCAGGCAACGAGCAGTACTTC
TRBJ1-4 TRBV29-1 TRBD1 few CSAGQTNEKLFF TGCAGCGCGGGACAGACTAATGAAAAACTGTTTTTT
TRBJ2-3 TRBV20-1 TRBD2 few CSAGGLAGLNTQYF TGCAGTGCCGGAGGACTAGCGGGGTTAAATACGCAGTATTTT
TRBJ2-3 TRBV5-1 NA NA CASSLEFTTDTQYF TGCGCCAGCAGCTTGGAATTTACCACAGATACGCAGTATTTT
TRBJ2-7 TRBV7-2 NA few CASSLVGTSPYEQYF TGTGCCAGCAGCTTAGTAGGGACCAGCCCCTACGAGCAGTACTTC
TRBJ2-2 TRBV11-1 TRBD2 few CASSLGLAGRTNTGELFF TGTGCCAGCAGCTTAGGGCTAGCGGGGAGGACGAACACCGGGGAGCTGTTTTTT
TRBJ2-7 TRBV10-3 TRBD2 few CAISESVNGRVSYEQYF TGTGCCATCAGTGAGTCAGTTAACGGGAGGGTATCCTACGAGCAGTACTTC
TRBJ2-7 TRBV20-1 TRBD2 few CSARSGRAFDEQYF TGCAGTGCTAGATCCGGGAGGGCCTTCGACGAGCAGTACTTC
TRBJ2-7 TRBV28 NA NA CASSLSQGWGEQYF TGTGCCAGCAGTTTATCGCAGGGGTGGGGCGAGCAGTACTTC
TRBJ2-7 TRBV18 NA NA CASSPAGRQRYEQYF TGTGCCAGCTCTCCCGCTGGCCGACAGAGGTACGAGCAGTACTTC
TRBJ2-7 TRBV29-1 TRBD2 NA CSIVTPTSGRAGEQYF TGCAGCATTGTAACCCCGACTAGCGGGAGGGCGGGTGAGCAGTACTTC
TRBJ2-1 TRBV4-2 NA NA CASSQDLLAGHNEQFF TGTGCCAGCAGCCAAGATTTACTAGCCGGCCACAATGAGCAGTTCTTC
TRBJ2-2 TRBV5-1 NA few CASSFRGTTGELFF TGCGCCAGCAGCTTTCGAGGGACTACCGGGGAGCTGTTTTTT
TRBJ2-3 TRBV20-1 NA many CSALVGGGDTQYF TGCAGTGCCCTCGTCGGGGGAGGCGATACGCAGTATTTT
TRBJ2-1 TRBV7-2 TRBD1 NA CASSTDRGFYNEQFF TGTGCCAGCAGCACGGACAGGGGTTTCTACAATGAGCAGTTCTTC
TRBJ2-7 TRBV5-1 NA NA CASRGHPSSYEQYF TGCGCCAGCCGTGGACATCCGAGCTCCTACGAGCAGTACTTC
TRBJ1-2 TRBV7-2 NA many CASSLGAGTNYGYTF TGTGCCAGCAGCTTAGGGGCTGGGACTAACTATGGCTACACCTTC
TRBJ1-1 TRBV29-1 TRBD1 many CSVDGQGSAFF TGCAGCGTTGACGGACAGGGATCGGCTTTCTTT
TRBJ2-5 TRBV6-2/TRBV6-3 NA NA CASTKGGAPQETQYF TGTGCCAGCACTAAAGGAGGTGCCCCCCAAGAGACCCAGTACTTC
TRBJ2-3 TRBV7-2 NA NA CASSFGRAPYTQYF TGTGCCAGCAGCTTCGGCAGGGCCCCGTATACGCAGTATTTT
TRBJ1-2 TRBV10-3 NA few CAISEASDGNYGYTF TGTGCCATCAGTGAGGCCAGCGACGGGAACTATGGCTACACCTTC
TRBJ1-1 TRBV4-2 TRBD1 many CASSPGGTGNTEAFF TGTGCCAGCAGCCCAGGAGGGACAGGGAACACTGAAGCTTTCTTT
TRBJ2-5 TRBV11-1 TRBD1 NA CASSGWDRAKETQYF TGTGCCAGCAGCGGCTGGGACAGGGCCAAAGAGACCCAGTACTTC
TRBJ2-7 TRBV7-2 NA few CASSLIIHEQYF TGTGCCAGCAGCTTAATAATCCACGAGCAGTACTTC
TRBJ1-6 TRBV7-9 TRBD1 NA CASSRIQGAGNF TGTGCCAGCAGCCGAATACAGGGGGCAGGCAATTTT
TRBJ2-5 TRBV4-2 TRBD1 few CASSQSGQGAETQYF TGTGCCAGCAGCCAATCGGGACAGGGGGCAGAGACCCAGTACTTC
TRBJ2-7 TRBV10-3 NA NA CAITERSRDEQYF TGTGCCATCACCGAAAGGTCCAGGGACGAGCAGTACTTC
TRBJ2-7 TRBV11-3 NA NA CASGPQLDEQYF TGTGCCAGCGGGCCGCAGTTGGACGAGCAGTACTTC
TRBJ2-7 TRBV25-1 NA NA CASSATPGNREQYF TGTGCCAGCAGTGCGACTCCCGGGAACCGCGAGCAGTACTTC
TRBJ2-5 TRBV11-2 NA NA CSSSRIAVQETQYF TGTTCCAGCAGCCGAATAGCGGTTCAAGAGACCCAGTACTTC
TRBJ2-2 TRBV29-1 NA NA CSGGRRDTGELFF TGCAGCGGGGGGAGGAGGGACACCGGGGAGCTGTTTTTT
TRBJ1-6 TRBV4-3 TRBD1 few CASSQERDSNSPLHF TGCGCCAGCAGCCAAGAGAGGGACAGTAATTCACCCCTCCACTTT
TRBJ2-1 TRBV6-1 TRBD2 few CASSERGGIHNEQFF TGTGCCAGCAGTGAACGGGGGGGCATCCACAATGAGCAGTTCTTC
TRBJ2-3 TRBV4-2 TRBD1 NA CASSPKGQRSTDTQYF TGTGCCAGCAGCCCGAAGGGACAGCGAAGCACAGATACGCAGTATTTT
TRBJ2-7 TRBV15 NA few CATSSGPRKGYEQYF TGTGCCACCAGCAGTGGACCGAGGAAGGGCTACGAGCAGTACTTC
TRBJ1-2 TRBV7-4 NA many CAREGYTF TGTGCCAGGGAAGGCTACACCTTC
TRBJ2-1 TRBV7-9 TRBD2 few CASSSGLAGEQFF TGTGCCAGCAGCTCGGGACTAGCGGGCGAGCAGTTCTTC
TRBJ1-4 TRBV20-1 NA few CSAPPLGGGNEKLFF TGCAGTGCCCCCCCACTCGGGGGGGGAAATGAAAAACTGTTTTTT
TRBJ1-2 TRBV7-8 NA NA CASSLASGNYGYTF TGTGCCAGCAGCTTAGCGTCAGGGAACTATGGCTACACCTTC
TRBJ2-7 TRBV4-1 TRBD1 NA CASSQPGQGPTYEQYF TGCGCCAGCAGCCAACCGGGACAGGGACCTACCTACGAGCAGTACTTC